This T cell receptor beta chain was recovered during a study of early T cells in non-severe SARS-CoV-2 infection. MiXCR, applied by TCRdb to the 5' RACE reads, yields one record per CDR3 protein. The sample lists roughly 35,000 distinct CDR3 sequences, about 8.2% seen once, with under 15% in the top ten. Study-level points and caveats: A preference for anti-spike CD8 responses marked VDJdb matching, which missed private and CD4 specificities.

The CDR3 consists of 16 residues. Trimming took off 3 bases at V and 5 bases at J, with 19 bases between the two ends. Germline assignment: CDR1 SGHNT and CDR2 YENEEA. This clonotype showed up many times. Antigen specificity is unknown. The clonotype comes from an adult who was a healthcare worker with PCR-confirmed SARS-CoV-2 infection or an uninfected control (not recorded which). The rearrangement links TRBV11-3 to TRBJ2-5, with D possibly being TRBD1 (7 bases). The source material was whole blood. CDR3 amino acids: CASSLQSGGGVETQYF. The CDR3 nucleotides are TGTGCCAGCAGCTTGCAATCAGGGGGAGGTGTGGAGACCCAGTACTTC.